A selection of T cell receptor beta chains follows, all from one sample in a study of cytomegalovirus exposure and HLA in healthy donors. Assay used: immunoSEQ multiplex PCR; TCRdb lists only in-frame clones, some missing. The profile shows 150,000 to 200,000 clones, around three quarters of them singletons. Sequencing input: PBMCs. The receptor set was obtained from a man between 25 and 39 years old in good health and CMV-seronegative. Both conserved end residues are part of each CDR3. D genes are given only for firm matches. Only some rows state a clone size, as once, few, many or a class for expanded clones.

CDR3aa | CDR3nt | d_gene | j_gene | v_gene | abundance
CASSIGQGGTRVTGELFF | TGTGCCAGCAGCATAGGACAGGGGGGCACCCGAGTCACCGGGGAGCTGTTTTTT | TRBD1 | TRBJ2-2 | TRBV11-3 | -
CASSQLYPSGESTDTQYF | TGTGCCAGCAGCCAACTCTACCCTAGCGGAGAGAGCACAGATACGCAGTATTTT | TRBD2 | TRBJ2-3 | TRBV4-2 | once
CASSLSVHRGPIYNEQFF | TGTGCCAGCAGTTTATCGGTTCACAGGGGCCCCATCTACAATGAGCAGTTCTTC | TRBD1 | TRBJ2-1 | TRBV27 | few
CASSLPGVGADTQYF | TGTGCCAGCAGTTTACCGGGAGTGGGGGCAGATACGCAGTATTTT | - | TRBJ2-3 | TRBV28 | -
CASSRDRGSNQPQHF | TGTGCCAGCAGCAGAGACAGGGGTTCCAATCAGCCCCAGCATTTT | TRBD1 | TRBJ1-5 | TRBV5-4 | -
CASRGQGGSYEQYF | TGCGCCAGCCGTGGACAGGGCGGTTCCTACGAGCAGTACTTC | TRBD1 | TRBJ2-7 | TRBV5-1 | -
CATSRGGLAGLNTGELFF | TGTGCCACCAGCAGGGGGGGACTAGCGGGACTCAACACCGGGGAGCTGTTTTTT | TRBD2 | TRBJ2-2 | TRBV15 | -
CASSYGTGVVEQYF | TGTGCCAGCAGCTACGGGACAGGGGTGGTCGAGCAGTACTTC | TRBD1 | TRBJ2-7 | TRBV7-9 | -
CASSLRQETYEQYF | TGTGCCAGCAGCTTAAGACAGGAGACCTACGAGCAGTACTTC | - | TRBJ2-7 | TRBV7-9 | -
CASTPTEQTTGELFF | TGTGCCAGCACCCCCACGGAACAGACCACCGGGGAGCTGTTTTTT | - | TRBJ2-2 | TRBV25-1 | -
CSVAWDRGAKEQYF | TGCAGCGTTGCGTGGGACAGGGGAGCGAAAGAGCAGTACTTC | TRBD1 | TRBJ2-7 | TRBV29-1 | few
CASSLAGQGYSPLHF | TGCGCCAGCAGCTTGGCGGGACAGGGTTACTCACCCCTCCACTTT | TRBD1 | TRBJ1-6 | TRBV5-1 | -
CASSIVTPNTGELFF | TGTGCCAGTAGTATAGTGACACCGAACACCGGGGAGCTGTTTTTT | - | TRBJ2-2 | TRBV19 | -
CASSYYGTGGVAGELFF | TGCGCCAGCAGCTATTACGGGACAGGGGGCGTAGCCGGGGAGCTGTTTTTT | TRBD1 | TRBJ2-2 | TRBV5-1 | -
CASREGQVLGEQYF | TGTGCCAGCAGAGAGGGACAGGTCCTCGGCGAGCAGTACTTC | - | TRBJ2-7 | TRBV21-1 | -
CASRGPRVYEQYF | TGCGCCAGTCGAGGCCCTCGAGTCTACGAGCAGTACTTC | - | TRBJ2-7 | TRBV10-1 | -
CASSLPPGATYNEQFF | TGTGCCAGCAGTTTACCCCCAGGTGCTACCTACAATGAGCAGTTCTTC | - | TRBJ2-1 | TRBV27 | -
CASRPGLLIYEQYF | TGTGCCAGCAGACCGGGACTATTAATTTACGAGCAGTACTTC | TRBD2 | TRBJ2-7 | TRBV6-1 | -
CASSSGGNTEAFF | TGTGCCAGCAGTTCGGGGGGGAACACTGAAGCTTTCTTT | - | TRBJ1-1 | TRBV6-5 | -
CASSYPRGLASEQYF | TGTGCCAGCAGTTACCCTCGAGGGTTGGCGTCAGAGCAGTACTTC | - | TRBJ2-7 | TRBV28 | -
CASSSGTVNEKLFF | TGTGCCAGCAGCTCCGGGACAGTTAATGAAAAACTGTTTTTT | TRBD1 | TRBJ1-4 | TRBV28 | -
CASSYKGISGANVLTF | TGTGCCAGCAGTTATAAGGGGATTTCTGGGGCCAACGTCCTGACTTTC | - | TRBJ2-6 | TRBV27 | -
CASSSGGGGNTIYF | TGTGCCAGCAGCTCAGGGGGCGGCGGAAACACCATATATTTT | TRBD1 | TRBJ1-3 | TRBV5-6 | -
CASSIGQGGLEQYF | TGTGCCAGTAGTATCGGACAGGGGGGTTTGGAGCAGTACTTC | TRBD1 | TRBJ2-7 | TRBV19 | once
CASSMQREQFF | TGTGCCAGTAGTATGCAGCGAGAGCAGTTCTTC | - | TRBJ2-1 | TRBV19 | few
CASSLGQGHTDTQYF | TGTGCCAGCAGCTTAGGACAGGGGCACACAGATACGCAGTATTTT | TRBD1 | TRBJ2-3 | TRBV7-6 | -
CASSLAGSLNTQYF | TGTGCCAGCAGCTTAGCCGGGAGCTTGAATACGCAGTATTTT | - | TRBJ2-3 | TRBV11-2 | -
CASSMTAGQGTQRQYF | TGTGCCAGTAGTATGACCGCAGGACAGGGTACTCAGCGGCAGTACTTC | TRBD1 | TRBJ2-7 | TRBV19 | few
CASNLVLAGTNEQFF | TGCGCCAGCAACTTGGTACTAGCGGGAACCAATGAGCAGTTCTTC | TRBD2 | TRBJ2-1 | TRBV5-1 | -
CSVRGGHEQYF | TGCAGCGTACGAGGGGGTCACGAGCAGTACTTC | - | TRBJ2-7 | TRBV29-1 | -
CASSILDRAAGTDTQYF | TGTGCCAGCAGCATCCTTGACAGGGCCGCGGGCACAGATACGCAGTATTTT | TRBD1 | TRBJ2-3 | TRBV5-6 | once
CASSVGQDPLAKNIQYF | TGTGCCAGCAGCGTAGGACAGGACCCTTTAGCCAAAAACATTCAGTACTTC | - | TRBJ2-4 | TRBV9 | -
CASSLTLSVVDTQYF | TGTGCCAGCAGCTTAACCCTTAGCGTTGTAGATACGCAGTATTTT | - | TRBJ2-3 | TRBV11-2 | -
CASNTGTGDTGELFF | TGTGCCAGCAACACCGGGACAGGGGACACCGGGGAGCTGTTTTTT | TRBD1 | TRBJ2-2 | TRBV2 | once
CASSYLDRDNSPLHF | TGTGCCAGCAGTTATTTGGACAGGGATAATTCACCCCTCCACTTT | TRBD1 | TRBJ1-6 | TRBV6-5 | -
CASRLGQETEAFF | TGTGCCAGCAGGTTGGGACAAGAGACTGAAGCTTTCTTT | - | TRBJ1-1 | TRBV2 | few
CASSTGQGSANYGYTF | TGTGCCAGCAGTACCGGACAGGGGAGTGCTAACTATGGCTACACCTTC | TRBD1 | TRBJ1-2 | TRBV28 | -